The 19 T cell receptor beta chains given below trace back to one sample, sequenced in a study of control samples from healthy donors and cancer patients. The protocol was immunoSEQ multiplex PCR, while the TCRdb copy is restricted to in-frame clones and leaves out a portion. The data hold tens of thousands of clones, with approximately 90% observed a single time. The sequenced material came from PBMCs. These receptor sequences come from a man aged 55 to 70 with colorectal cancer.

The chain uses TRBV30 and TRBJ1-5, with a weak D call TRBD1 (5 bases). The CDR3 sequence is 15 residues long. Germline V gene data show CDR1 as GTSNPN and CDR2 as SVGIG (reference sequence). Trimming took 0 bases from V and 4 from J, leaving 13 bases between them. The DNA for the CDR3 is TGTGCCTGGAGTGTTATCGACAGACCAAATCAGCCCCAGCATTTT. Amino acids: CAWSVIDRPNQPQHF.

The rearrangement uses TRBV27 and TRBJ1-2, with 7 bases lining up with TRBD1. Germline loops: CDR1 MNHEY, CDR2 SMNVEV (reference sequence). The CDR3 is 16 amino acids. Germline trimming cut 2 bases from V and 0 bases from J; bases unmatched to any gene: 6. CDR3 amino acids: CASSLRQGRANYGYTF. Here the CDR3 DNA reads TGTGCCAGCAGTTTAAGACAGGGTCGAGCTAACTATGGCTACACCTTC.

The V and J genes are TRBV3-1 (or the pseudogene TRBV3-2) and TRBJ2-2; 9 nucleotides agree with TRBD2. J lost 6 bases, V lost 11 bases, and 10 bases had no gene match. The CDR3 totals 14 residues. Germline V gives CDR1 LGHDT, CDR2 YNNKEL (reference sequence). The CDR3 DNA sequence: TGTGCCGTCAATTCGCTAGCGGGGTCCGGGGAGCTGTTTTTT. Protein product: CAVNSLAGSGELFF.

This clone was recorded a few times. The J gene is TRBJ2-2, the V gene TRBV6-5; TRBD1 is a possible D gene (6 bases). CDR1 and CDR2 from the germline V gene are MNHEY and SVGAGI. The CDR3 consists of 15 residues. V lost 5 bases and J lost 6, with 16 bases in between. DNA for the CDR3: TGTGCCAGCAGTAGAGCACGGACAGTGGCCGGGGAGCTGTTTTTT. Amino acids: CASSRARTVAGELFF.

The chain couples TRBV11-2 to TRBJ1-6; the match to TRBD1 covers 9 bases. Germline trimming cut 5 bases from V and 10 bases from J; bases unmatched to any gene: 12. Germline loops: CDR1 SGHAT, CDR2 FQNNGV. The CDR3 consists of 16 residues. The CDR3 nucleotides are TGTGCCAGCAGCCAAACACAGGGGGCAGGAGAATCACCCCTCCACTTT. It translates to CASSQTQGAGESPLHF.

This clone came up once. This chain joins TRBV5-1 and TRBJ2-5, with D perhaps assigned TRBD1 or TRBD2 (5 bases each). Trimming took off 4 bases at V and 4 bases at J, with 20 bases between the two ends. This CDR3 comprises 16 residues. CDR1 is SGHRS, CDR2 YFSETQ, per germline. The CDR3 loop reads CASSPNPGPTGETQYF. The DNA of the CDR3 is TGCGCCAGCAGCCCCAATCCGGGACCCACGGGAGAGACCCAGTACTTC.

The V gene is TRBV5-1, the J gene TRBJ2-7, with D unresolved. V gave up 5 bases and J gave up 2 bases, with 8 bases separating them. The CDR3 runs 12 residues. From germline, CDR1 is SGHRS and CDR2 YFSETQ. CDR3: CASRGSAYEQYF. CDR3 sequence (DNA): TGCGCCAGCAGGGGCAGCGCCTACGAGCAGTACTTC.

The CDR3 bases are TGTGCCAGCAGCTTAGCAGCGGGGGGGTTTAATGAGCAGTTCTTC. Its protein product is CASSLAAGGFNEQFF. The V and J genes are TRBV7-9 and TRBJ2-1; 10 nucleotides match TRBD2. CDR1 and CDR2 (germline): SEHNR, FQNEAQ (reference sequence). CDR3 length: 15 residues. V dropped 0 bases and J dropped 7; count of bases not matched to a gene: 3. The full variable domain, rest sourced from reference TRBV7-9 and TRBJ2-1, is DTGVSQNPRHKITKRGQNVTFRCDPISEHNRLYWYRQTLGQGPEFLTYFQNEAQLEKSRLLSDRFSAERPKGSFSTLEIQRTEQGDSAMYLCASSLAAGGFNEQFFGPGTRLTVL.

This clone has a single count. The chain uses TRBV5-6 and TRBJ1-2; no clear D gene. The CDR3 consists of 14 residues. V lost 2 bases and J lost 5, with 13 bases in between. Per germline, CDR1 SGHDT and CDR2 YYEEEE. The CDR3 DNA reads TGTGCCAGCAGCTTACAAGGTGGTGGGTATGGCTACACCTTC. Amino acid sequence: CASSLQGGGYGYTF.

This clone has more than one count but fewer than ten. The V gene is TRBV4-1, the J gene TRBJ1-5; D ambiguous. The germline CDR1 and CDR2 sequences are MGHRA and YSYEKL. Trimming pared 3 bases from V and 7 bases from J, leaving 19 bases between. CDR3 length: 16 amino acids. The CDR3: CASSQPGRVKGQPQHF. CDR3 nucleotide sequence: TGCGCCAGCAGCCAGCCCGGGAGGGTTAAGGGACAGCCCCAGCATTTT.

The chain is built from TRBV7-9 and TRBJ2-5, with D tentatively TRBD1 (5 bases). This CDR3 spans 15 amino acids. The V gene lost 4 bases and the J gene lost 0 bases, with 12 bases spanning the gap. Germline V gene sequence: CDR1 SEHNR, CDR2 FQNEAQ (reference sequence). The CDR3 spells CASSSRQYNQETQYF. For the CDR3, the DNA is TGTGCCAGCAGCTCAAGACAGTACAACCAAGAGACCCAGTACTTC. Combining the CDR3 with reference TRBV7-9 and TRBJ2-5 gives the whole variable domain DTGVSQNPRHKITKRGQNVTFRCDPISEHNRLYWYRQTLGQGPEFLTYFQNEAQLEKSRLLSDRFSAERPKGSFSTLEIQRTEQGDSAMYLCASSSRQYNQETQYFGPGTRLLVL.

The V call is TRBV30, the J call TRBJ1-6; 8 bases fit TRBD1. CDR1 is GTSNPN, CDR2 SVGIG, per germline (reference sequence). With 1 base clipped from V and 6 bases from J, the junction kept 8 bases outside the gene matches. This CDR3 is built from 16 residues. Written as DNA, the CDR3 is TGTGCCTGGAGTGGGGGGACAGGTTTTTTTAATTCACCCCTCCACTTT. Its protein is CAWSGGTGFFNSPLHF.

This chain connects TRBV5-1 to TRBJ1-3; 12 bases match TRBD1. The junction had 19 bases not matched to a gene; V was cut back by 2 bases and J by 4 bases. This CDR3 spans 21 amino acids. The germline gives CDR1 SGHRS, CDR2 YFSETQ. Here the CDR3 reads CASSFLPSVPGQGAAGNTIYF. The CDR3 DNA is TGCGCCAGCAGCTTCCTCCCCTCCGTCCCGGGACAGGGGGCAGCAGGAAACACCATATATTTT. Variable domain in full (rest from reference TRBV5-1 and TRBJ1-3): KAGVTQTPRYLIKTRGQQVTLSCSPISGHRSVSWYQQTPGQGLQFLFEYFSETQRNKGNFPGRFSGRQFSNSRSEMNVSTLELGDSALYLCASSFLPSVPGQGAAGNTIYFGEGSWLTVV.

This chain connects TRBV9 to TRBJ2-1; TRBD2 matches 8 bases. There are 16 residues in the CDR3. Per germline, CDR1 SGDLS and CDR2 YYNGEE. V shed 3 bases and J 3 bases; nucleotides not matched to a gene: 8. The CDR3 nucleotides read TGTGCCAGCAGCGGCCAGGGTAGCGGGGTCTACAATGAGCAGTTCTTC. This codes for CASSGQGSGVYNEQFF.

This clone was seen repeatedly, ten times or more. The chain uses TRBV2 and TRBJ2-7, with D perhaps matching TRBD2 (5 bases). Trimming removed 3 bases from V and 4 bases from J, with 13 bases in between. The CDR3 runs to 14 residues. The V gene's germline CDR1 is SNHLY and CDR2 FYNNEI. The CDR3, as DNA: TGTGCCAGCAGTGATTACGAGGGAGCGTACGAGCAGTACTTC. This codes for CASSDYEGAYEQYF.

The CDR3 DNA reads as TGTGCCAGCAGCCAAGTCGGGGAGCAGTACTTC. It specifies CASSQVGEQYF. The J gene is TRBJ2-7, the V gene TRBV3-1 (or the pseudogene TRBV3-2), with D unclear. Trimming stripped 1 base from V and 7 bases from J, with 5 bases between. This CDR3 is 11 amino acids long. Germline V gene sequence: CDR1 LGHDT, CDR2 YNNKEL (reference sequence).

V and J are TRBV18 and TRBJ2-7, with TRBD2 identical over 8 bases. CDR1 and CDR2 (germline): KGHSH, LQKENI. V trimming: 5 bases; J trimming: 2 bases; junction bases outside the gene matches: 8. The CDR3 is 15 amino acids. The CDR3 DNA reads TGTGCCAGCTCATCCGGGGGGGGCGCCCCCTACGAGCAGTACTTC. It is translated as CASSSGGGAPYEQYF.

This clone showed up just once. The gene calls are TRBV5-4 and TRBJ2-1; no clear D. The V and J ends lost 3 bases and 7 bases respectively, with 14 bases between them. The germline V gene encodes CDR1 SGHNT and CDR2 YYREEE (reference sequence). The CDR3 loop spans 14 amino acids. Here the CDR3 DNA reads TGTGCCAGCAGCTCGGACCCGGACGGGAATGAGCAGTTCTTC. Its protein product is CASSSDPDGNEQFF.

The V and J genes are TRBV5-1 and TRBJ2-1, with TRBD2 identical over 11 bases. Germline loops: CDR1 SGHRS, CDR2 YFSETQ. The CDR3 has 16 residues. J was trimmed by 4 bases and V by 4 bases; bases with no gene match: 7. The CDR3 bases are TGCGCCAGCAGCCGGAGGGCTAGCGGGGGGTACAATGAGCAGTTCTTC. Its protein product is CASSRRASGGYNEQFF.